This entry lists 15 T cell receptor beta chains sequenced from one sample in a study of T cell responses to AZD1222 COVID-19 vaccine (dated by TCRdb to the early 2020s). This specimen's time point label, interpreted: about 28 days (+/-7) after the second vaccine dose. Library generation was performed with the immunoSEQ multiplex PCR assay. This immuneACCESS table, as held by TCRdb, lists in-frame sequences with V and J called but not all clones. Of the missing ones, under half trace to an unresolved V gene in checked studies; the others have no known cause. For this sample the table gives approximately 120,000 clones, of which roughly 86% were detected only once. Roughly 6.1% of the sample belongs to the ten largest clones. This specimen was peripheral blood, taken 28 days after the second AZD1222 dose. All receptors come from an adult who received the AZD1222 COVID-19 vaccine.

The chain uses TRBV5-6 and TRBJ2-5; 8 bases match TRBD1. V shed 0 bases and J 5 bases; nucleotides not matched to a gene: 3. The CDR3 is made up of 14 amino acids. The germline V gene encodes CDR1 SGHDT and CDR2 YYEEEE. CDR3 sequence (DNA): TGTGCCAGCAGCTTGGGCAGGGGGCGTGAGACCCAGTACTTC. Translation: CASSLGRGRETQYF.

V and J are TRBV19 and TRBJ1-5, with a weak D call TRBD1 (5 bases). The CDR3 has 14 residues. The germline V gene encodes CDR1 LNHDA and CDR2 SQIVND (reference sequence). V dropped 4 bases and J dropped 5 bases, with 12 bases sitting between them. The DNA for the CDR3 is TGTGCCAGTAGTACCTGGGGGGGGGATCAGCCCCAGCATTTT. This gives the protein CASSTWGGDQPQHF.

V is TRBV2 and J is TRBJ1-5; D ambiguous. The CDR3 spans 14 residues. Germline V gene data show CDR1 as SNHLY and CDR2 as FYNNEI. Between the trimmed V and J ends, which lost 9 bases and 7 bases, there was a span of 19 bases. CDR3: CARSTGKDVQPQHF. The CDR3 DNA sequence: TGTGCCAGGAGTACCGGCAAAGATGTACAGCCCCAGCATTTT. Full variable domain (outside the CDR3, taken from reference TRBV2 and TRBJ1-5): EPEVTQTPSHQVTQMGQEVILRCVPISNHLYFYWYRQILGQKVEFLVSFYNNEISEKSEIFDDQFSVERPDGSNFTLKIRSTKLEDSAMYFCARSTGKDVQPQHFGDGTRLSIL.

V and J are TRBV7-9 and TRBJ1-5; TRBD1 agrees at 7 bases. CDR1 and CDR2 from the germline V gene are SEHNR and FQNEAQ (reference sequence). This CDR3 has 14 amino acids. The V gene end was trimmed by 5 bases and the J gene end by 4 bases; junction bases not matched to a gene: 5. The CDR3 sequence: CASSQGQRNQPQHF. The CDR3 nucleotides read TGTGCCAGCAGCCAGGGACAGAGGAATCAGCCCCAGCATTTT.

This clone has only one observation. This chain joins TRBV4-1 and TRBJ2-5; 8 bases map to TRBD2. CDR3 length: 17 amino acids. The V and J ends lost 0 bases and 3 bases, in that order; junction bases with no gene match: 9. Germline CDR1 MGHRA, CDR2 YSYEKL. CDR3 in amino acids: CASSQEPAGVPEETQYF. The CDR3 region has the DNA TGCGCCAGCAGCCAAGAACCAGCGGGGGTGCCTGAAGAGACCCAGTACTTC.

V is TRBV10-3 and J is TRBJ1-2; D not certain. The CDR3 consists of 13 residues. Germline V CDR1 and CDR2: ENHRY, SYGVKD. The V end lost 7 bases, the J end lost 4 bases, and 13 bases lay between the germline ends. This CDR3 reads CAITTSGSYGYTF. CDR3 in DNA: TGTGCCATCACCACATCGGGGTCCTATGGCTACACCTTC.

V usage is TRBV5-1 and J usage is TRBJ1-1; D remains ambiguous. The CDR3 is made up of 15 amino acids. V gave up 0 bases and J gave up 4 bases, with 13 bases separating them. CDR1 and CDR2 (germline): SGHRS, YFSETQ. CDR3 in amino acids: CASSLEGIYSTEAFF. CDR3 nucleotide sequence: TGCGCCAGCAGCTTGGAAGGGATTTATAGCACTGAAGCTTTCTTT.

V gene TRBV10-3 combines with J gene TRBJ1-1, with TRBD1 matching 7 bases. The CDR3 extends over 15 amino acids. The germline CDR1 and CDR2 sequences are ENHRY and SYGVKD. V lost 3 bases to trimming and J lost 2 bases; unmatched junction nucleotides: 6. CDR3 nucleotide sequence: TGTGCCATCAGTGAAGAGGGGGCACAAAACACTGAAGCTTTCTTT. Its protein product is CAISEEGAQNTEAFF.

The V call is TRBV24-1, the J call TRBJ2-3; 8 positions match TRBD2. Germline values: CDR1 KGHDR, CDR2 SFDVKD. V was clipped by 3 bases and J by 4 bases; unmatched bases: 5. This CDR3 has 15 amino acids. The CDR3 DNA follows: TGTGCCACCAGTGATAGCGGGAGTGATCCAGATACGCAGTATTTT. It codes for CATSDSGSDPDTQYF.

The V call is TRBV7-2, the J call TRBJ2-3; possibly TRBD2 for D (6 bases). The CDR3 covers 17 residues. Germline V gives CDR1 SGHTA, CDR2 FQGNSA. V was clipped by 2 bases and J by 1 base, with 16 bases between them. In DNA, the CDR3 is TGTGCCAGCAGCTTACTAGCGAGCGCCTCGGGCACAGATACGCAGTATTTT. Translated: CASSLLASASGTDTQYF.

This chain links TRBV28 with TRBJ1-2, with D perhaps matching TRBD1 (6 bases). V lost 4 bases to trimming and J lost 4 bases, with 10 bases between them. The CDR3 runs 13 residues. Germline lookup yields CDR1 MDHEN and CDR2 SYDVKM. In nucleotides, the CDR3 is TGTGCCAGCAGTTCGGGGGCTGGCTATGGCTACACCTTC. Translated: CASSSGAGYGYTF.

V is TRBV19 and J is TRBJ1-2; D unclear. The germline V and J ends were trimmed by 4 bases and 6 bases, with 15 bases remaining between them. The germline gives CDR1 LNHDA, CDR2 SQIVND (reference sequence). The CDR3 runs 14 residues. CDR3 nucleotides: TGTGCCAGTAGTACACTGGACCGGGCGGATGGCTACACCTTC. This encodes CASSTLDRADGYTF.

The CDR3 spells CATSSAGLDQPQHF. In DNA form, the CDR3 reads TGTGCCACAAGCTCGGCAGGGCTAGATCAGCCCCAGCATTTT. The V and J genes are TRBV2 and TRBJ1-5; TRBD1 is a possible D gene (5 bases). The CDR3 is made up of 14 amino acids. Per germline, CDR1 SNHLY and CDR2 FYNNEI. The ends were cut back, 10 bases at V and 5 bases at J, with 18 bases in the middle.

The gene calls are TRBV7-9 and TRBJ1-2; no firm D call. V was shortened by 0 bases and J by 6 bases, with 11 bases between the two germline ends. This CDR3 is 14 amino acids long. Germline V lookup: CDR1 SEHNR, CDR2 FQNEAQ (reference sequence). The chain's CDR3 is CASSLATGMDGYTF. The CDR3 DNA is TGTGCCAGCAGCTTAGCCACGGGGATGGATGGCTACACCTTC.

This chain uses TRBV19 with TRBJ2-3, with 11 bases aligning to TRBD2. The J segment lost 4 bases and the V segment lost 1 base, leaving 7 bases of the junction unmatched. The germline CDR1 and CDR2 sequences are LNHDA and SQIVND (reference sequence). The CDR3 has 17 amino acids. CDR3 DNA sequence: TGTGCCAGTAGTATAGCCCTTAGCGGGGGGGCCCCAGATACGCAGTATTTT. As protein: CASSIALSGGAPDTQYF.